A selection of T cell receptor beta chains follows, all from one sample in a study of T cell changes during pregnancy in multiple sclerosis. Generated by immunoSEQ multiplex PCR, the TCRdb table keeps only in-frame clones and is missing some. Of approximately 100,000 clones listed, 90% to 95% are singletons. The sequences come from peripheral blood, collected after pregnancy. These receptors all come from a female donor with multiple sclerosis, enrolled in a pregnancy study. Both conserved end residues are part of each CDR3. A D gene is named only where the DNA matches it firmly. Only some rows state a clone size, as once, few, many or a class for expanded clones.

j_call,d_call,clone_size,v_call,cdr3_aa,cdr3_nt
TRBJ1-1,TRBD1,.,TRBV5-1,CASTRDRITEAFF,TGCGCCAGCACCCGGGACAGGATCACTGAAGCTTTCTTT
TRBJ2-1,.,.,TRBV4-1,CASTPDSYNEQFF,TGCGCCAGTACACCGGACAGCTACAATGAGCAGTTCTTC
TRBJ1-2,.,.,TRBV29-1,CSVNRDMAGYTF,TGCAGCGTTAACAGGGACATGGCTGGCTACACCTTC
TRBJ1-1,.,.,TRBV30,CAWSVQGYTEAFF,TGTGCCTGGAGTGTTCAGGGATACACTGAAGCTTTCTTT
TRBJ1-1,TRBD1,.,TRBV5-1,CASSLPGGTVEAFF,TGCGCCAGCAGCTTACCAGGGGGGACGGTTGAAGCTTTCTTT
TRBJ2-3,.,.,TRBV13,CASSYEKNTDTQYF,TGTGCCAGCAGCTACGAGAAAAACACAGATACGCAGTATTTT
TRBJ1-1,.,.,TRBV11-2,CASSLVPGSMNTEAFF,TGTGCCAGCAGCTTAGTCCCCGGGAGCATGAACACTGAAGCTTTCTTT
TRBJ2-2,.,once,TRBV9,CASSPSRDSYTGELFF,TGTGCCAGCAGCCCCAGTCGGGACTCCTACACCGGGGAGCTGTTTTTT
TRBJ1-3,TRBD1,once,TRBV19,CASSRDRGQGNTIYF,TGTGCCAGTAGCCGAGACAGGGGGCAAGGAAACACCATATATTTT
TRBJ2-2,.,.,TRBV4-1,CASSQGLNTGELFF,TGCGCCAGCAGCCAAGGTCTTAACACCGGGGAGCTGTTTTTT
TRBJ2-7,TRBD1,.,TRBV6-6,CASMDGTGGRDEQYF,TGTGCCAGCATGGACGGGACAGGGGGCCGCGACGAGCAGTACTTC
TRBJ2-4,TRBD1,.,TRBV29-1,CSVERDRGDIQYF,TGCAGCGTTGAGAGGGACAGGGGGGACATTCAGTACTTC
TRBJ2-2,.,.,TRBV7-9,CASSNPGLPFANTGELFF,TGTGCCAGCAGCAACCCGGGACTCCCATTCGCGAACACCGGGGAGCTGTTTTTT
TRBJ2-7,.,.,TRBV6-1,CASRSGATYEQYF,TGTGCCAGCAGATCGGGAGCTACCTACGAGCAGTACTTC
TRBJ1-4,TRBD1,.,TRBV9,CASSEAGTGVTNEKLFF,TGTGCCAGCAGCGAAGCCGGGACAGGGGTAACTAATGAAAAACTGTTTTTT
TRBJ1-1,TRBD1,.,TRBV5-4,CASSTGQGYTEAFF,TGTGCCAGCAGCACGGGACAGGGTTACACTGAAGCTTTCTTT
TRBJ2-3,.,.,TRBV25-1,CASSEYGAGTGTDTQYF,TGTGCCAGCAGTGAATACGGTGCGGGGACGGGGACAGATACGCAGTATTTT
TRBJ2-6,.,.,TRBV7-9,CASSPIVGAGANVLTF,TGTGCCAGCAGCCCTATAGTCGGGGCTGGGGCCAACGTCCTGACTTTC
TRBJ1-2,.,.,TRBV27,CASSRTGTNYGYTF,TGTGCCAGCAGCCGAACAGGAACTAACTATGGCTACACCTTC
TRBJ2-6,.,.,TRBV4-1,CASSQDRIGRKTSGANVLTF,TGCGCCAGCAGCCAAGATCGTATAGGGAGGAAGACCTCTGGGGCCAACGTCCTGACTTTC
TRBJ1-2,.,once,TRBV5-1,CASSPFSYDSGYTF,TGCGCCAGCAGCCCCTTCTCCTACGACAGTGGCTACACCTTC
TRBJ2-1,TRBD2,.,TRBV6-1,CASNLAGGLNEQFF,TGTGCCAGCAACCTAGCGGGGGGCTTGAATGAGCAGTTCTTC
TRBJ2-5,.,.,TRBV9,CASSVGGGASGETQYF,TGTGCCAGCAGCGTGGGCGGGGGCGCTAGTGGGGAGACCCAGTACTTC
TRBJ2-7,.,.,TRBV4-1,CASSSRGGTGEQYF,TGCGCCAGCAGCTCAAGAGGAGGGACGGGGGAGCAGTACTTC
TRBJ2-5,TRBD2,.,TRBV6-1,CASSEVGTTKETQYF,TGTGCCAGCAGTGAAGTGGGGACTACGAAAGAGACCCAGTACTTC
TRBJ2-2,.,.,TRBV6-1,CASSEGTVNTGELFF,TGTGCCAGCAGTGAAGGGACAGTAAACACCGGGGAGCTGTTTTTT
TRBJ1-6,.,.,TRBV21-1,CASSNVWDSPYNSPLHF,TGTGCCAGCAGCAATGTCTGGGACAGCCCTTATAATTCACCCCTCCACTTT
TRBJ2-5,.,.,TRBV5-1,CASSLEGSETQYF,TGCGCCAGCAGCTTGGAGGGGTCGGAGACCCAGTACTTC
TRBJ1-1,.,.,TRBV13,CASSLYSMNTEAFF,TGTGCCAGCAGCTTATACAGCATGAACACTGAAGCTTTCTTT
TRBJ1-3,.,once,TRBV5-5,CASRGDSGNTIYF,TGTGCCAGCAGAGGGGACTCTGGAAACACCATATATTTT
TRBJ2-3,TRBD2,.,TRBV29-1,CSVDAGGDTQYF,TGCAGCGTTGATGCGGGGGGGGATACGCAGTATTTT
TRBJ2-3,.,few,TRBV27,CASSFEGDTQYF,TGTGCCAGCAGTTTTGAGGGAGATACGCAGTATTTT
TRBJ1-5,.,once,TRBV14,CASSATVRQPQHF,TGTGCCAGCAGCGCCACAGTTCGCCAGCCCCAGCATTTT
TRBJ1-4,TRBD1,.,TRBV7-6,CASSLYGTGAEKLFF,TGTGCCAGCAGCTTATACGGGACAGGGGCTGAAAAACTGTTTTTT
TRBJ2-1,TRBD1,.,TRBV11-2,CASSSMDRIPNEQFF,TGTGCCAGCAGCTCAATGGACAGGATACCCAATGAGCAGTTCTTC
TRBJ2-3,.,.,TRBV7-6,CASSPTLTDTQYF,TGTGCCAGCAGCCCGACTTTAACAGATACGCAGTATTTT
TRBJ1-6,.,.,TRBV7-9,CASSLLQGDSPLHF,TGTGCCAGCAGCTTATTGCAGGGCGATTCACCCCTCCACTTT
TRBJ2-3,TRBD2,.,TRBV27,CASSLMGGGVTDTQYF,TGTGCCAGCAGTTTAATGGGTGGGGGGGTCACAGATACGCAGTATTTT
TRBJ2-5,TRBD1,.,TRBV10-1,CASSESADRGRRETQYF,TGCGCCAGCAGTGAGTCGGCCGACAGGGGACGGCGGGAGACCCAGTACTTC
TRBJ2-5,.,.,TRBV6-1,CASSYTARETQYF,TGTGCCAGCAGCTATACCGCCCGGGAGACCCAGTACTTC
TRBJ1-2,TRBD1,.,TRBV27,CASSSLTGQPANYGYTF,TGTGCCAGCAGTTCCCTGACAGGGCAACCTGCTAACTATGGCTACACCTTC
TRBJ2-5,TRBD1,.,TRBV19,CASSIVTGGRETQYF,TGTGCCAGTAGTATAGTGACAGGGGGAAGAGAGACCCAGTACTTC
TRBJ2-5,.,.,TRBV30,CAWSALETQYF,TGTGCCTGGAGTGCTCTGGAGACCCAGTACTTC
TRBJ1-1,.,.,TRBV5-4,CASSLWGEKFAEAFF,TGTGCCAGCAGCTTGTGGGGAGAAAAATTCGCTGAAGCTTTCTTT
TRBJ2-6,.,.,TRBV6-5,CASSTQQSGANVLTF,TGTGCCAGCAGTACTCAACAGTCTGGGGCCAACGTCCTGACTTTC
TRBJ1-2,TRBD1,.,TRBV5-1,CASSLGAQGAVGGYTF,TGCGCCAGCAGCTTGGGGGCACAGGGGGCGGTCGGCGGCTACACCTTC
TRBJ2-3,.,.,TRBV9,CASSVQASTDTQYF,TGTGCCAGCAGCGTACAGGCTAGCACAGATACGCAGTATTTT
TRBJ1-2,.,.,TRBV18,CASSRRQATGDGYTF,TGTGCCAGCTCACGACGACAGGCAACTGGGGATGGCTACACCTTC